Sequencing of this T cell receptor (beta chain) was carried out in a study of CD8 T cells in Susac syndrome. RNA in amounts of about 0.5 to 1 ug was reverse transcribed with random hexamers. Amplification of the TCR beta CDR3 was carried out by immunoSEQ multiplex PCR, which spanned a total of 54 Vbeta and 13 Jbeta segments. TCRdb recomputed calls from the immunoSEQ multiplex PCR reads with MiXCR, one row per CDR3 protein. The sample shows some 120,000 distinct CDR3 sequences, about 95% of them seen only once. The authors sequenced TCR beta from blood CD8+ and CD4+ T cells. Trimming took off 5 bases at V and 4 bases at J, with 18 bases between the two ends. Germline CDR1 is SGHTA and CDR2 is FQGNSA. The CDR3 length is 16 residues.

The V gene is TRBV7-2, the J gene TRBJ1-3, with D unclear. The material sequenced was CD4+ T cells from PBMCs. This clonotype was obtained from a human donor in good health. The CDR3 spells CASSPMGFVAGNTIYF. The CDR3 DNA reads as TGTGCCAGCAGCCCCATGGGGTTTGTGGCCGGAAACACCATATATTTT. Combining the CDR3 with reference TRBV7-2 and TRBJ1-3 gives the whole variable domain GAGVSQSPSNKVTEKGKDVELRCDPISGHTALYWYRQSLGQGLEFLIYFQGNSAPDKSGLPSDRFSAERTGGSVSTLTIQRTQQEDSAVYLCASSPMGFVAGNTIYFGEGSWLTVV.